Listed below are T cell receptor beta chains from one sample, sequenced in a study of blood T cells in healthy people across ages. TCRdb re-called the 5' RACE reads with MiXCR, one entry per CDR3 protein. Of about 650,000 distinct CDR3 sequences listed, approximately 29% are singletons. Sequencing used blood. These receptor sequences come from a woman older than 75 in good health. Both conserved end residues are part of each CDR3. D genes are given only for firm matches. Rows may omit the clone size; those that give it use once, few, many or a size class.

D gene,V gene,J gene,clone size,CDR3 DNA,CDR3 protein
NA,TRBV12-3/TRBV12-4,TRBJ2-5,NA,TGTGCCAGCAGTAGGGCGTTGGCTCAAGAGACCCAGTACTTC,CASSRALAQETQYF
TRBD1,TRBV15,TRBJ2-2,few,TGTGCCACCAGCGCGGACAGGGTGAACACCGGGGAGCTGTTTTTT,CATSADRVNTGELFF
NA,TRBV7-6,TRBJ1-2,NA,TGTGCCAGCAGCTTAAGTAAAGACTATGGCTACACCTTC,CASSLSKDYGYTF
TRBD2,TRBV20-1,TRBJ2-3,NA,TGCAGTGCTAGAGGACTAGCGGGAGGGCCGACAGATACGCAGTATTTT,CSARGLAGGPTDTQYF
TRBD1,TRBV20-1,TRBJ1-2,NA,TGCAGTCCGATGACAGGGCTGGCCTACACCTTC,CSPMTGLAYTF
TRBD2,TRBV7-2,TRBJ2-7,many,TGTGCCAGCAGCTTGGGTTCTAGCGGGACCTACGAGCAGTACTTC,CASSLGSSGTYEQYF
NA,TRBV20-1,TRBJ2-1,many,TGCAGTGCTAGAGTGGCGGGGCAGACCTACAATGAGCAGTTCTTC,CSARVAGQTYNEQFF
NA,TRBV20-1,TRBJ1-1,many,TGCAGTGCTGAACCGGACAGCGGTCGGAACACTGAAGCTTTCTTT,CSAEPDSGRNTEAFF
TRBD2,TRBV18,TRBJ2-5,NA,TGTGCCAGCTCACCAGGAAGCGGGGGGCAAGAGACCCAGTACTTC,CASSPGSGGQETQYF
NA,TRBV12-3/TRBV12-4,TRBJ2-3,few,TGTGCCAGCAGTCCCGGGGGGCCGGCAGGTACGCAGTATTTT,CASSPGGPAGTQYF
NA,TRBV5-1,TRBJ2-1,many,TGCGCCAGCAAGTTTGGGGCGTCGCTGAGCTCCTACAATGAGCAGTTCTTC,CASKFGASLSSYNEQFF
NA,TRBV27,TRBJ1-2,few,TGTGCCTCGCGGGCGGGGGGGGCAAATGGCTACACCTTC,CASRAGGANGYTF
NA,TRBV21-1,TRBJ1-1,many,TGTGCCAGCAGCGAGACGGGGATCCTAGGTTTGGGAGCTTTCTTT,CASSETGILGLGAFF
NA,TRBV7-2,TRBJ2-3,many,TGTGCCAGCAGACAAAGACCAGCTAGCACAGATACGCAGTATTTT,CASRQRPASTDTQYF
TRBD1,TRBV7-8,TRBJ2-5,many,TGTGCCAGCAGCTTATTACAGGGGGCCGGGGAGACCCAGTACTTC,CASSLLQGAGETQYF
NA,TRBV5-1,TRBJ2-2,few,TGCGCCAGCAGCTTGGACAGGTCTCCCACCGGGGAGCTGTTTTTT,CASSLDRSPTGELFF
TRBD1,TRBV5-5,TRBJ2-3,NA,TGTGCCAGCAGCTCAGGCACCGGGACAGGGACAGATACGCAGTATTTT,CASSSGTGTGTDTQYF
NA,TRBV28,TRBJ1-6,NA,TGTGCCAGCAGTGCTCGGACGTCACCCCCCCACTTT,CASSARTSPPHF
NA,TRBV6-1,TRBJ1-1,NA,TGTGCCAGCAGTGAAAAGGGGCCGAACACTGAAGCTTTCTTT,CASSEKGPNTEAFF
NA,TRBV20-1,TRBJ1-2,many,TGCAGTGCTAGTGAACAGCTCGCCTATGGCTACACCTTC,CSASEQLAYGYTF
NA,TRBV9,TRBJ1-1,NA,TGCGCCAGCAGCGTAGCTAACGGGGGCACTGAAGCTTTCTTT,CASSVANGGTEAFF
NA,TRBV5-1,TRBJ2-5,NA,TGCGCCAGCAGCAATCGAGAGCTGGGGACCCAGTACTTC,CASSNRELGTQYF
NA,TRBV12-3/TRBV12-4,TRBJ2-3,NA,TGTGCCAGCAGTTTGATAGGGACCCTAAGCACAGATACGCAGTATTTT,CASSLIGTLSTDTQYF
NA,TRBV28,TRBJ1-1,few,TGTGCCAGCCGAAGTTCCTGGGGGGCTATGAACACTGAAGCTTTCTTT,CASRSSWGAMNTEAFF
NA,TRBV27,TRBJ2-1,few,TGTGCCAGCGCCAACCGGGGAAGCTCCTACAATGAGCAGTTCTTC,CASANRGSSYNEQFF
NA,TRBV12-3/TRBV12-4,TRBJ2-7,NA,TGTGCCAGCAGTTTCGGAGGGGCCGAGCAGTACTTC,CASSFGGAEQYF
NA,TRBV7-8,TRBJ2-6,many,TGTGCCAGCAGCTTAGACGGGTACTCTGGGGCCAACGTCCTGACTTTC,CASSLDGYSGANVLTF
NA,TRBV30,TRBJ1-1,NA,TGTGCCTGGTCATGGACGAACACTGAAGCTTTCTTT,CAWSWTNTEAFF
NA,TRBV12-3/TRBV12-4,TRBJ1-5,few,TGTGCCAGCAGTTTCCAGGCAGGGAAGAATCAGCCCCAGCATTTT,CASSFQAGKNQPQHF
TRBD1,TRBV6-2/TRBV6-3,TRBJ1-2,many,TGTGCCAGCGGACATCCCAGGGGGACAGGAGATGGCTACACCTTC,CASGHPRGTGDGYTF
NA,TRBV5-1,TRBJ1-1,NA,TGCGCCAGCAGCTACGGACAAGTTGAAGCTTTCTTT,CASSYGQVEAFF
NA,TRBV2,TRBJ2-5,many,TGTGCCAGCAGTGGGGTCGTGGGAGACCAGTACTTC,CASSGVVGDQYF
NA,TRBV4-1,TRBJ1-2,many,TGCGCCAGCAGCCAAGGGATTGCCCTCAAAGGAGGCTATGGCTACACCTTC,CASSQGIALKGGYGYTF
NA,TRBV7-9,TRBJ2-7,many,TGTGCCAGCAGCTTAGAGGCGGTCTACGGAAGTTCCTACGAGCAGTACTTC,CASSLEAVYGSSYEQYF
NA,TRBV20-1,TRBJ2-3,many,TGCAGTGCTAGAGCCCCGGGCGGTACGCAGTATTTT,CSARAPGGTQYF
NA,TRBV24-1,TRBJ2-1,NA,TGTGCCACCAGTGATTCCCCCTCGGGGAGAGTAGGGAACAATGAGCAGTTCTTC,CATSDSPSGRVGNNEQFF
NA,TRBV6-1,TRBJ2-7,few,TGTGCCAGCAGTGAAGCGCCGGGCAGGGGCTACGAGCAGTACTTC,CASSEAPGRGYEQYF
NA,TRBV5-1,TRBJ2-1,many,TGCGCCAGCAGCTTAGAGGGGGGCCCTTACAATGAGCAGTTCTTC,CASSLEGGPYNEQFF
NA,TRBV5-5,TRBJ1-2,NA,TGTGCCAGCTGCGTTGGGGGGCTTCTTAACTATGGCTACACCTTC,CASCVGGLLNYGYTF
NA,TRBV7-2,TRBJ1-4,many,TGTGCCAGCAGCTCCCTCCGCCAGGCAACTAATGAAAAACGGTTTTTT,CASSSLRQATNEKRFF
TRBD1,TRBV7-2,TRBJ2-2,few,TGTGCCAGCAGCCTTGGAGGACAGGGGGCGAACACCGGGGAGCTGTTTTTT,CASSLGGQGANTGELFF
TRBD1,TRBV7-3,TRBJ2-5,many,TGTGCCAGCAGCTGGACAGGGGGGGAGACCCAGTACTTC,CASSWTGGETQYF
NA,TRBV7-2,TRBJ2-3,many,TGTGCCAGCAGCCAAACCAGGACGCGAAATACGCAGTATTTT,CASSQTRTRNTQYF
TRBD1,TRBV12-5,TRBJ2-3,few,TGTGCTAGTGGTTTAGGGGGACAGGGTACAGATACGCAGTATTTT,CASGLGGQGTDTQYF
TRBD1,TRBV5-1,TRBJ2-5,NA,TGCGCCAGCAGCTTGGCTTCCAAGGGGGCCGAGACCCAGTACTTC,CASSLASKGAETQYF
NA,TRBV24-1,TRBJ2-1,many,TGTGCCACCAGTGACCCGACAGGGAGGAAGAATGAGCAGTTCTTC,CATSDPTGRKNEQFF
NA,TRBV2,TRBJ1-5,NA,TGTGCCAGCGGGGCCCGGGGTCAGCCCCAGCATTTT,CASGARGQPQHF
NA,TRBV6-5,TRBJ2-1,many,TGTGCCAGCAGTTACAATCCGCGGGGCGATGAGCAGTTCTTC,CASSYNPRGDEQFF
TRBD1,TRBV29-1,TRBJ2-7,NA,TGCAGCGTTAGGACAGGGGGATTCTACGAGCAGTACTTC,CSVRTGGFYEQYF
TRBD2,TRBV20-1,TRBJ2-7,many,TGCAGTGCTAGAGGGCTAGCGGGGACTTACTACGAGCAGTACTTC,CSARGLAGTYYEQYF
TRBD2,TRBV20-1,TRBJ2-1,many,TGCAGTTGCCAGCGGGGGGGCCGCGATGAGCAGTTCTTC,CSCQRGGRDEQFF
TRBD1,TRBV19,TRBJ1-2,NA,TGTGCCAGTAGTGCCCAGGGGGCAGGAAACTATGGCTACACCTTC,CASSAQGAGNYGYTF